One sample yielded the 11 T cell receptor beta chains listed below, sequenced in a study of cytomegalovirus exposure and HLA in healthy donors (dated by TCRdb to the late 2010s). The library was produced with the immunoSEQ multiplex PCR assay. The multiplex PCR relied on a mix of 60 forward primers for TCR Vbeta segments and 13 reverse primers for TCR Jbeta segments. The table was pulled from immuneACCESS by TCRdb, which kept in-frame rearrangements only. Such tables lose some clones; where checked, under half of the loss comes from unresolved V genes, and the rest has no known cause. The sample profile shows under 110,000 clones; roughly 77% of them were found once. Clones ranked in the top ten supply over 2% of the sample. Material: PBMCs. The receptors were gathered from a man in his forties in good health and CMV-seronegative.

This chain joins TRBV2 and TRBJ2-5; 7 bases agree with TRBD1. The germline CDR1 and CDR2 sequences are SNHLY and FYNNEI. After removal of 2 bases from V and 5 bases from J, the junction contained 8 bases not matched to a gene. This CDR3 spans 15 amino acids. CDR3 sequence: CASSELDRHAETQYF. DNA for the CDR3: TGTGCCAGCAGTGAATTGGACAGGCATGCGGAGACCCAGTACTTC.

This chain joins TRBV7-2 and TRBJ2-2, with D unresolved. The CDR3 loop spans 15 amino acids. Between the trimmed V and J ends, which lost 1 base and 0 bases, there was a span of 6 bases. CDR1 is SGHTA, CDR2 FQGNSA, per germline. CDR3 region: CASSLVRSNTGELFF. The CDR3 bases are TGTGCCAGCAGCTTAGTGAGGTCGAACACCGGGGAGCTGTTTTTT.

This clone has only a few counts. V usage is TRBV30 and J usage is TRBJ2-2, with 10 bases lining up with TRBD2. CDR3 length equals 15 residues. Germline CDR1 reads GTSNPN; CDR2 reads SVGIG (reference sequence). The junction had 2 bases not matched to a gene; V was cut back by 3 bases and J by 1 base. The CDR3: CAWRVAGGNTGELFF. CDR3 sequence (DNA): TGTGCCTGGAGGGTAGCGGGGGGGAACACCGGGGAGCTGTTTTTT.

Worth noting for this clone: One end of the junction does not line up with germline, which may come from a read error. V usage is TRBV7-6 and J usage is TRBJ2-1, with TRBD2 matching over 9 bases. This CDR3 has 16 amino acids. Germline CDR1 is SGHVS and CDR2 is FNYEAQ. The CDR3 coding sequence is TGTGCCAGCAGCATAGCGATAGCGGGGGCCCGAAATGAGCAGTTCTTC. Translating it yields CASSIAIAGARNEQFF. Full variable domain (outside the CDR3, taken from reference TRBV7-6 and TRBJ2-1): GAGVSQSPRYKVTKRGQDVALRCDPISGHVSLYWYRQALGQGPEFLTYFNYEAQQDKSGLPNDRFSAERPEGSISTLTIQRTEQRDSAMYRCASSIAIAGARNEQFFGPGTRLTVL.

The V and J genes are TRBV6-5 and TRBJ2-5; 10 nucleotides line up with TRBD2. Germline V gene sequence: CDR1 MNHEY, CDR2 SVGAGI. This CDR3 is built from 15 residues. Trimming removed 5 bases from V and 6 bases from J; junction bases left unmatched: 9. Here the CDR3 reads CASSPLAGVGKTQYF. Here the CDR3 DNA reads TGTGCCAGCAGTCCCCTAGCGGGGGTCGGGAAGACCCAGTACTTC.

The rearrangement joins TRBV12-5 to TRBJ1-6; no clear D. The V end lost 5 bases, the J end lost 10 bases, and 9 bases lay between the germline ends. Germline assignment: CDR1 LGHNT and CDR2 FRNRAP. The CDR3 spans 12 residues. The CDR3 coding sequence is TGTGCTAGTGGTAAGGAGCAGTCACCCCTCCACTTT. It encodes CASGKEQSPLHF. Complete variable domain (other parts from reference TRBV12-5 and TRBJ1-6): DARVTQTPRHKVTEMGQEVTMRCQPILGHNTVFWYRQTMMQGLELLAYFRNRAPLDDSGMPKDRFSAEMPDATLATLKIQPSEPRDSAVYFCASGKEQSPLHFGNGTRLTVT.

J is TRBJ2-3 and V is TRBV7-2; D perhaps matches TRBD2 (7 bases). Germline assignment: CDR1 SGHTA and CDR2 FQGNSA. V lost 1 base and J 6 bases, leaving 20 bases between the germline ends. CDR3 length equals 17 residues. The CDR3 loop reads CASSLGVRGALRDTQYF. The CDR3 DNA follows: TGTGCCAGCAGCTTAGGGGTCCGGGGGGCCCTGCGGGATACGCAGTATTTT.

The chain recombines TRBV6-1 with TRBJ2-7; D uncertain. V lost 6 bases and J 6 bases, leaving 9 bases between the germline ends. Germline V lookup: CDR1 MNHNS, CDR2 SASEGT. CDR3 length: 11 amino acids. CDR3 in amino acids: CASSKEVEQYF. For the CDR3, the DNA is TGTGCCAGCAGCAAAGAGGTCGAGCAGTACTTC.

The chain links TRBV7-9 to TRBJ2-5; 7 bases are shared with TRBD1. This CDR3 region has 13 residues. The V segment lost 5 bases and the J segment 9 bases; nucleotides outside the gene matches: 9. CDR1 and CDR2 from the germline V gene are SEHNR and FQNEAQ (reference sequence). The chain's CDR3 is CASSPGQEGPQYF. In DNA form, the CDR3 reads TGTGCCAGCAGCCCTGGACAGGAAGGGCCCCAGTACTTC. The complete variable domain, with remaining parts taken from reference TRBV7-9 and TRBJ2-5, reads DTGVSQNPRHKITKRGQNVTFRCDPISEHNRLYWYRQTLGQGPEFLTYFQNEAQLEKSRLLSDRFSAERPKGSFSTLEIQRTEQGDSAMYLCASSPGQEGPQYFGPGTRLLVL.

The chain joins TRBV29-1 to TRBJ1-1, with a possible D match to TRBD1 (5 bases). Germline assignment: CDR1 SQVTM and CDR2 ANQGSEA. V was pared by 4 bases and J by 4 bases, with 7 bases between. The CDR3 contains 11 residues. The CDR3 protein is CSVGGGTEAFF. The CDR3 DNA sequence: TGCAGCGTTGGGGGGGGCACTGAAGCTTTCTTT. The whole variable domain, filled in from reference TRBV29-1 and TRBJ1-1, reads SAVISQKPSRDICQRGTSLTIQCQVDSQVTMMFWYRQQPGQSLTLIATANQGSEATYESGFVIDKFPISRPNLTFSTLTVSNMSPEDSSIYLCSVGGGTEAFFGQGTRLTVV.

The rearrangement uses TRBV6-4 and TRBJ2-1, with 9 bases identical to TRBD2. The germline V gene has CDR1 MRHNA and CDR2 SNTAGT. V lost 0 bases, J lost 4 bases, and 7 bases stayed unmatched. This CDR3 region has 17 residues. The CDR3, as DNA: TGTGCCAGCAGTGACTCGGGTAGCGGGGGAGGGTACAATGAGCAGTTCTTC. Its translation is CASSDSGSGGGYNEQFF.